This T cell receptor (beta chain) was sequenced for a study of shared clonotypes between healthy human individuals. Study as a whole: A donor's plate count was three for CD4 naive and three for CD4 memory; CD8 naive had two and CD8 memory one.

General study points: Investigators expected sequencing depth to affect clonotype sharing among donors. The authors sampled blood alone, and tissue repertoires likely differ. The rarefaction results pointed to incomplete sorted-subset sequencing despite large depth.

Generated by immunoSEQ multiplex PCR, the TCRdb table keeps only in-frame clones and is missing some. Of more than 200,000 clones listed, 65% were seen once; the top ten hold roughly 11%. Note on this clone: Antigen: not known.

With 5 bases removed from V and 2 bases from J, the gap between germline ends came to 12 bases. Germline V lookup: CDR1 SNHLY, CDR2 FYNNEI. The CDR3 contains 14 residues. The source material was memory CD4+ T cells sorted from blood. Subset of the sample: CD45RA-negative fraction. The TCR was taken from a man aged 30-40 years in good health. The genes are TRBV2 and TRBJ2-5; a possible D gene is TRBD1 (6 bases). The CDR3 loop is CASSPDSRQETQYF. The DNA for the CDR3 is TGTGCCAGCAGTCCGGACAGCCGACAAGAGACCCAGTACTTC.